The next 30 T cell receptor beta chains were all read from a single sample in a study of metastatic and nonmetastatic thyroid tumors. Before thyroid surgery, none of the patients had received any treatment. TCRdb re-called the PCR reads through MiXCR. The data contain fewer than 7,500 clones, 35% to 40% of them singletons. The sequenced sample was tumor tissue. The receptors shown here come from a female donor with papillary thyroid cancer or a benign thyroid nodule (not recorded which). Some clones in this sample may be carry-over from other donors' samples.

In its sample, this clone was seen many times. One end of the junction fails to match germline, which may point to a read error. The gene calls are TRBV29-1 and TRBJ1-2; no clear D gene. Germline V gene lookup returns CDR1 SQVTM and CDR2 ANQGSEA. The CDR3 spans 8 residues. The CDR3 region has the DNA TGCAGCGCCCCTCCGGCCTACTTC. It specifies CSAPPAYF.

The gene calls are TRBV5-1 and TRBJ2-7; TRBD1 might be the D (6 bases). V lost 7 bases to trimming and J lost 3 bases, with 14 bases between them. The CDR3 contains 13 residues. The V gene's germline CDR1 is SGHRS and CDR2 YFSETQ. The CDR3 coding sequence is TGCGCCAGCCAGCGCCAGGACAGCTACGAGCAGTACTTC. The encoded protein is CASQRQDSYEQYF.

This clone was recorded at least ten times. The chain uses TRBV24-1 and TRBJ2-3; D ambiguous. CDR1 is KGHDR, CDR2 SFDVKD, per germline. The CDR3 consists of 15 residues. Deletions cut 1 base from V and 0 bases from J, with 7 bases between. The CDR3 bases are TGTGCCACCAGTGATTTCCTCGGCAGCACAGATACGCAGTATTTT. Translating it yields CATSDFLGSTDTQYF.

By share, this clone ranks as medium-sized. This sequence joins TRBV29-1 and TRBJ2-2, with 7 bases fitting TRBD2. The CDR3 contains 14 residues. CDR1 is SQVTM and CDR2 is ANQGSEA in the germline V gene. V was pared by 2 bases and J by 4 bases, with 4 bases of the junction left unmatched. The CDR3 nucleotides read TGCAGCGTTGAATGGGAGGGATTCACCGGGGAGCTGTTTTTT. Translated: CSVEWEGFTGELFF.

The chain uses TRBV15 and TRBJ2-1, with 7 bases matching TRBD2. Germline V gene sequence: CDR1 LNHNV, CDR2 YYDKDF (reference sequence). The CDR3 runs 15 residues. After removal of 5 bases from V and 2 bases from J, the junction contained 6 bases not matched to a gene. The CDR3 DNA follows: TGTGCCACCAGCTCCAGCGGGAATACCTACAATGAGCAGTTCTTC. Encoded protein: CATSSSGNTYNEQFF.

The J gene is TRBJ1-1, the V gene TRBV6-1; 7 nucleotides line up with TRBD1. CDR1 MNHNS and CDR2 SASEGT come from the germline V gene. V shed 6 bases, J shed 1 base, and the junction held 5 bases outside the gene matches. The CDR3 spans 14 residues. CDR3 amino acids: CASREQGPNTEAFF. In DNA form, the CDR3 reads TGTGCCAGCAGGGAACAGGGGCCGAACACTGAAGCTTTCTTT.

Relative to its sample, this clone is medium-sized (0.01 to 0.1%). The chain joins TRBV19 to TRBJ2-1, with 13 bases aligning to TRBD2. After removal of 6 bases from V and 2 bases from J, the junction contained 10 bases not matched to a gene. Germline V gene lookup returns CDR1 LNHDA and CDR2 SQIVND (reference sequence). The CDR3 spans 18 residues. In nucleotides, the CDR3 is TGTGCCAGTAGCCGGGGACTAGCGGGATTGATTACCTACAATGAGCAGTTCTTC. Its protein product is CASSRGLAGLITYNEQFF.

V and J are TRBV11-2 and TRBJ1-5; D ambiguous. V lost 0 bases and J lost 5, with 17 bases in between. The CDR3 spans 17 residues. The germline V gene has CDR1 SGHAT and CDR2 FQNNGV. The CDR3 nucleotides read TGTGCCAGCAGCTTAGATTTCCCGTTGACATCTCATCAGCCCCAGCATTTT. This encodes CASSLDFPLTSHQPQHF.

The J gene is TRBJ2-7, the V gene TRBV3-1; TRBD1 agrees at 8 bases. The CDR3 sequence is 13 residues long. In germline, CDR1 is LGHDT, CDR2 YNNKEL (reference sequence). J gave up 3 bases and V 8 bases, and 6 bases lay outside the gene matches. In nucleotides, the CDR3 is TGTGCCAGCTCCATCACAGGGGGCTACGAGCAGTACTTC. Translation: CASSITGGYEQYF.

This clone was detected ten times or more. The CDR3 protein is CASSLSGNTEAFF. The CDR3 DNA reads TGTGCCAGCAGCTTATCGGGGAACACTGAAGCTTTCTTT. The rearrangement links TRBV7-9 to TRBJ1-1; D is unresolved. Germline V lookup: CDR1 SEHNR, CDR2 FQNEAQ (reference sequence). The CDR3 consists of 13 residues. Trimming removed 2 bases at V and 1 base at J, with 5 bases between.

This clone was recorded at least ten times. This may be a read error, as it is one base from a much larger clone. V and J are TRBV24-1 and TRBJ2-2, with D possibly being TRBD2 (5 bases). The germline V gene has CDR1 KGHDR and CDR2 SFDVKD. There are 17 residues in the CDR3. Written as DNA, the CDR3 is TGTGCCACCAATGATCCCCTTGCTAGCTCCCAAGGGGGGGAGCTGTTTTTT. Amino acids: CATNDPLASSQGGELFF.

Of note for this clone: Lacking the conserved final phenylalanine or tryptophan, this CDR3 likely reflects a read error. V is TRBV28 and J is TRBJ1-5, with D maybe TRBD1 (5 bases). From germline, CDR1 is MDHEN and CDR2 SYDVKM. Trimming left V 7 bases short and J 2 bases short, with 15 bases between. CDR3 length: 15 amino acids. CDR3 loop: CASTGVGWGNQPQHL. Written as DNA, the CDR3 is TGTGCCAGCACGGGGGTAGGCTGGGGCAATCAGCCCCAGCATTTG.

This clone was detected only a few times. The chain couples TRBV6-1 to TRBJ2-1; TRBD1 aligns across 8 bases. Trimming removed 4 bases from V and 7 bases from J; junction bases left unmatched: 12. Germline values: CDR1 MNHNS, CDR2 SASEGT. The CDR3 length is 16 residues. For the CDR3, the DNA is TGTGCCAGCAGTGGAGGGACCGGGACAGGTGTTAATGAGCAGTTCTTC. Translating it yields CASSGGTGTGVNEQFF.

The chain recombines TRBV7-2 with TRBJ1-4; D is undetermined. The CDR3 length is 13 residues. CDR1 and CDR2 (germline): SGHTA, FQGNSA. CDR3 DNA: TGTGTCTGCAGCCCCCGAACTAATGAAAAACTGTTTTTT. Residues: CVCSPRTNEKLFF.

In DNA, the CDR3 is TGTGCCAGCAGAGAGAACGTAAACTATGGCTACACCTTC. It yields the protein CASRENVNYGYTF. The chain recombines TRBV11-2 with TRBJ1-2, with D unresolved. The germline V and J ends were trimmed by 6 bases and 2 bases, with 10 bases remaining between them. Germline assignment: CDR1 SGHAT and CDR2 FQNNGV. There are 13 residues in the CDR3.

The chain has TRBV12-3 or TRBV12-4 and TRBJ1-5; TRBD1 matches 7 bases. This CDR3 is 13 amino acids long. The V and J ends lost 5 bases and 5 bases, in that order; junction bases with no gene match: 3. The CDR3 sequence: CASSGQGDQPQHF. CDR3 coding DNA: TGTGCCAGCAGTGGGCAGGGGGATCAGCCCCAGCATTTT.

This clone qualifies as medium-sized (0.01 to 0.1%). The rearrangement uses TRBV18 and TRBJ2-1, with D tentatively TRBD1 or TRBD2 (5 bases each). Trimming stripped 6 bases from V and 8 bases from J, with 14 bases between. The CDR3 contains 13 residues. CDR1 and CDR2 (germline): KGHSH, LQKENI. The CDR3 here is CASSLGGEDEQFF. The CDR3 coding sequence is TGTGCCAGCTCTCTTGGGGGTGAAGATGAGCAGTTCTTC.

This chain connects TRBV5-1 to TRBJ2-1, with TRBD1 matching over 7 bases. Germline values: CDR1 SGHRS, CDR2 YFSETQ. Germline trimming cut 3 bases from V and 8 bases from J; bases unmatched to any gene: 14. CDR3 size: 16 residues. As DNA, the CDR3 is TGCGCCAGCAGCTCCGTGGCAGGGGGTGATTGGGATGAGCAGTTCTTC. The encoded protein is CASSSVAGGDWDEQFF.

This chain uses TRBV7-8 with TRBJ2-7, with D perhaps matching TRBD2 (6 bases). This CDR3 contains 12 residues. The V end lost 5 bases, the J end lost 4 bases, and 9 bases lay between the germline ends. Germline V gene lookup returns CDR1 SGHVS and CDR2 FQNEAQ. The CDR3 DNA follows: TGTGCCAGCAGCGTTGGAGGGTACGAGCAGTACTTC. This encodes CASSVGGYEQYF.

The chain recombines TRBV4-1 with TRBJ2-3; TRBD2 might be the D (6 bases). The CDR3 spans 16 residues. Germline CDR1 reads MGHRA; CDR2 reads YSYEKL. Trimming took 2 bases from V and 0 from J, leaving 12 bases between them. The CDR3 DNA follows: TGCGCCAGCAGCCAAATGGCGGGGCTTAGCACAGATACGCAGTATTTT. This sequence encodes CASSQMAGLSTDTQYF.

A word on this clone: One end of the junction varies from germline; a read error may be responsible. For the CDR3, the DNA is TGTGCCTGTAGTGTACGGGGGTACGAGCAGTACTTC. This gives the protein CACSVRGYEQYF. This sequence joins TRBV30 and TRBJ2-7, with D tentatively TRBD2 (6 bases). The CDR3 runs 12 residues. Germline V gene lookup returns CDR1 GTSNPN and CDR2 SVGIG (reference sequence).

This clone was seen a handful of times. The genes are TRBV5-1 and TRBJ2-7; 9 bases line up with TRBD1. Germline V gene lookup returns CDR1 SGHRS and CDR2 YFSETQ. The CDR3 is 16 residues long. Trimming cost V 0 bases and J 0 bases; bases outside gene matches: 4. The CDR3 is CASSLAGTGSSYEQYF. DNA of the CDR3: TGCGCCAGCAGCTTGGCCGGGACAGGGAGCTCCTACGAGCAGTACTTC.

The chain joins TRBV5-5 to TRBJ1-2; D possibly corresponds to TRBD1 (5 bases). The length of the CDR3 is 16 residues. Deletions cut 1 base from V and 4 bases from J, with 17 bases between. In germline, CDR1 is SGHKS, CDR2 YYEKEE (reference sequence). The CDR3 DNA sequence: TGTGCCAGCAGCTTGTTTCAGGACATTTTGGGCTATGGCTACACCTTC. Its protein product is CASSLFQDILGYGYTF.

This chain links TRBV6-2 or TRBV6-3 with TRBJ2-1; D is undetermined. V lost 0 bases to trimming and J lost 5 bases, with 11 bases between them. From germline, CDR1 is MNHEY and CDR2 SVGEGT. The CDR3 consists of 15 residues. The CDR3 protein is CASSYSQRTHNEQFF. In DNA, the CDR3 is TGTGCCAGCAGTTACTCCCAGCGTACCCACAATGAGCAGTTCTTC.

This clone was detected only a few times. This chain links TRBV10-2 with TRBJ2-1; 8 nucleotides align to TRBD1. J was trimmed by 5 bases and V by 11 bases; bases with no gene match: 5. The length of the CDR3 is 12 residues. Germline V gives CDR1 WSHSY, CDR2 SAAADI. In nucleotides, the CDR3 is TGCGCCGGAGGGACAGGAGACAATGAGCAGTTCTTC. This codes for CAGGTGDNEQFF.

The rearrangement links TRBV5-1 to TRBJ2-2, with 10 nucleotides matching TRBD2. J was trimmed by 3 bases and V by 1 base; bases with no gene match: 6. The CDR3 is 17 amino acids. The germline V gene has CDR1 SGHRS and CDR2 YFSETQ. The CDR3 protein is CASSLILAGVHTGELFF. The DNA for the CDR3 is TGCGCCAGCAGCTTGATTCTAGCGGGAGTTCACACCGGGGAGCTGTTTTTT.

About this clone: A much larger clone lies one base from this, so it may be a read error. The CDR3 nucleotides are TGTGCCAGCAGCTCCAACGCGGGACTATCGGGAGAAGAGACCCTGTACTTC. Its translation: CASSSNAGLSGEETLYF. The rearrangement joins TRBV7-6 to TRBJ2-5; 7 bases agree with TRBD2. Germline V gene sequence: CDR1 SGHVS, CDR2 FNYEAQ. This CDR3 comprises 17 residues.

With respect to this clone: An end of the junction does not agree with germline; a read error may underlie this. The chain employs TRBV9 and TRBJ2-7; 11 bases line up with TRBD2. Germline CDR1 SGDLS, CDR2 YYNGEE. This CDR3 is 15 amino acids long. In DNA, the CDR3 is TGTGCCAGCAGCGTAAGCACTAGCGGGAGCTACGAGCGGTACTTC. Translation gives CASSVSTSGSYERYF.

This clone appeared a few times. This chain connects TRBV10-3 to TRBJ2-7; 8 nucleotides align to TRBD1. V was clipped by 5 bases and J by 2 bases; unmatched bases: 2. CDR3 length: 13 amino acids. Germline assignment: CDR1 ENHRY and CDR2 SYGVKD. The CDR3 DNA reads as TGTGCCATCAGTACACAGGGGGCCTACGAGCAGTACTTC. Its protein product is CAISTQGAYEQYF.

Remarks on this clone: Compared with germline, one end of the junction differs, possibly owing to a read error. CDR3 DNA: TGTGCCAGCAGTTCCGGGAAAGCTAACTATGGCTACACATTC. Protein: CASSSGKANYGYTF. The J gene is TRBJ1-2, the V gene TRBV6-2 or TRBV6-3; D ambiguous. Germline-derived CDR1 and CDR2 are MNHEY and SVGEGT. The CDR3 length is 14 residues.